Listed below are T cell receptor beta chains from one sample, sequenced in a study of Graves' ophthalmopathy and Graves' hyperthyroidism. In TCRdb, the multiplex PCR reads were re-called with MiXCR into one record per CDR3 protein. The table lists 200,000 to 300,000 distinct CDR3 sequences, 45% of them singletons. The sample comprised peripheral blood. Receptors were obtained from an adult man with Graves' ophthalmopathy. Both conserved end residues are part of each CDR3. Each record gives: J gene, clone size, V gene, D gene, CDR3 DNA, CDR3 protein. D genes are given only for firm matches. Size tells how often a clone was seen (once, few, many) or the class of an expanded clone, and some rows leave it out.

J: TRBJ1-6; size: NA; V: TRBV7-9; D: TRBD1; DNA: TGTGCCAGCAGCTTAGAGGGCAGGGGGTCACCCCTCCACTTT; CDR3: CASSLEGRGSPLHF
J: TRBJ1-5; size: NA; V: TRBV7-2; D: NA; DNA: TGTGCCAGCAGCATGGGAAGGTTCAGGGGAACTCAGCCCCAGCATTTT; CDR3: CASSMGRFRGTQPQHF
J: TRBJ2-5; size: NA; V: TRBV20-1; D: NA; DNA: TGCAGTGCTAGTCCTACGTGGTTGCGGGAGACCCAGTACTTC; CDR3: CSASPTWLRETQYF
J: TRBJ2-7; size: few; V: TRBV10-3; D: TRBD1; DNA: TGTGCCATCAGTGACTCGGGACAGGGATTCGACGAGCAGTACTTC; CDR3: CAISDSGQGFDEQYF
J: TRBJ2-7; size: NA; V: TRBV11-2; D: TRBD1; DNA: TGTGCCAGCAGCCTGGACAGGGTCAACGAGCAGTACTTC; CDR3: CASSLDRVNEQYF
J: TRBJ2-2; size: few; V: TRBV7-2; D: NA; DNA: TGTGCCAGCAGCTTAGGGGCAATGAACACCGGGGAGCTGTTTTTT; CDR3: CASSLGAMNTGELFF
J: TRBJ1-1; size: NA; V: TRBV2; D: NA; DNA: TGTGCCAGCAGTACCGATCTGGGGGCTTTCTTT; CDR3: CASSTDLGAFF
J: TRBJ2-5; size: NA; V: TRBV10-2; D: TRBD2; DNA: TGCGCCAGCAGCGCCGGGACTAGCGGGTGGGAGACCCAGTACTTC; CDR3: CASSAGTSGWETQYF
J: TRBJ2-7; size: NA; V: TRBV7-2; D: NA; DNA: TGTGCCAGCAGCTTTAAGGACCGACACTACGAGCAGTACTTC; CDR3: CASSFKDRHYEQYF
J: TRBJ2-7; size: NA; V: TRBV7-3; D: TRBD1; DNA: TGTGCCAGCAGCTTAGCAGTCCAGACAGGGGCAGCCCGGTACGAGCAGTACTTC; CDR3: CASSLAVQTGAARYEQYF
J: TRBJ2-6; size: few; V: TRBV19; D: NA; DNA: TGTGCCAGTAGTATAAACCCTTCAGGGGCCAACGTCCTGACTTTC; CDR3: CASSINPSGANVLTF
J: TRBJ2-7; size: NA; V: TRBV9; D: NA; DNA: TGTGCCAGCAGCCCGGGACTCGACTCCTACGAGCAGTACTTC; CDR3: CASSPGLDSYEQYF
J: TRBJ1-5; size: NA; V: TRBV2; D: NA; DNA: TGTGCCAGCAGTCCCCGGACAGATAGCAATCAGCCCCAGCATTTT; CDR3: CASSPRTDSNQPQHF
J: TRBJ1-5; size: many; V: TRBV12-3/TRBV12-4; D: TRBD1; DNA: TGTGCCAGCAGCTTGGGACAGGCCCAGCATTTT; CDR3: CASSLGQAQHF
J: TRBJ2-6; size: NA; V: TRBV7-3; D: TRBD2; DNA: TGTGCCAGCAGCCCCCGGGCTAGCGGAGGGACTGGGGCCAACGTCCTGACTTTC; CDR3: CASSPRASGGTGANVLTF
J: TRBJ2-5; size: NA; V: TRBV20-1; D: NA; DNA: TGCAGTGCGGCAACGGTTGGGGGACAAGCCGAAGAGACCCAGTACTTC; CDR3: CSAATVGGQAEETQYF
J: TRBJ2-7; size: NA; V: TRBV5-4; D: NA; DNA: TGTGCCAGCAGCTTGAACGGGGCCGCCTACGAGCAGTACTTC; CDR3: CASSLNGAAYEQYF
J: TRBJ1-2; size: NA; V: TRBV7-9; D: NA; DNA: TGTGCCAGCAGCTTGTTGGTGGGGCAGGATTATGGCTACACCTTC; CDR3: CASSLLVGQDYGYTF
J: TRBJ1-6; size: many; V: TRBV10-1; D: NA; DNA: TGCGCCAGCAGCGCAGGTCTCGGATCACCCCTCCACTTT; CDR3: CASSAGLGSPLHF
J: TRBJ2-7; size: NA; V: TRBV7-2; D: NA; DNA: TGTGCCAGCAGTCTCGACCGGCTCTACGAGCAGTACTTC; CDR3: CASSLDRLYEQYF
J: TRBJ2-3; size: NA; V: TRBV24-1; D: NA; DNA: TGTGCCACCAGTGACGGATGGACAGATACGCAGTATTTT; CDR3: CATSDGWTDTQYF
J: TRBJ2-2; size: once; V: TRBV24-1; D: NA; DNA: TGTGCCACCAGTGATTTGGAGGGTTTGGACACCGGGGAGCTGTTTTTT; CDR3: CATSDLEGLDTGELFF
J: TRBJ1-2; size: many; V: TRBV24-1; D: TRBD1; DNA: TGTGCCACCAGTGAAACCGGGACAGAAGGCTACACCTTC; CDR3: CATSETGTEGYTF
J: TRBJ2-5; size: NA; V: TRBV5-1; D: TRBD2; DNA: TGCGCCAGCAGCTTGGACAGCGGGGAACACCAACCCAAGTACTTC; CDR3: CASSLDSGEHQPKYF
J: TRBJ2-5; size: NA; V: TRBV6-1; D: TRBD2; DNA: TGTGCCAGCAGTGAATGGGACGGGGGGGAGACCCAGTACTTC; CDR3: CASSEWDGGETQYF
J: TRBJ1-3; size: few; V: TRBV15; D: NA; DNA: TGTGCCACCAGCAGAGGTGTGGGATCAGAAAACACCATATATTTT; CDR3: CATSRGVGSENTIYF
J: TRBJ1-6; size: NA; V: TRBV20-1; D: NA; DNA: TGCAGTGCTAGAGATCGGTCCAGAAACTATAATTCACCCCTCCACTTT; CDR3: CSARDRSRNYNSPLHF
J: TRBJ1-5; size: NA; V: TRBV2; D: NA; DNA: TGTGCCAGCAGTTACACGATGTCGAGGACAGTCAATCAGCCCCAGCATTTT; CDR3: CASSYTMSRTVNQPQHF
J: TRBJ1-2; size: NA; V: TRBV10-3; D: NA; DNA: TGTGCCGTCCTACAAATACAGGGTTCTAACTATGGCTACACCTTC; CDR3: CAVLQIQGSNYGYTF
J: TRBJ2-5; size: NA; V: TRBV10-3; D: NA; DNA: TGTGCCATCAGTGAACAGGGAAGCAATCAGCCCCAGTACTTC; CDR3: CAISEQGSNQPQYF
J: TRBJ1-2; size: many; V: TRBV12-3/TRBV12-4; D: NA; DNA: TGTGCCAGCAGACCCGGCGGGGGGGGCTACACCTTC; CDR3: CASRPGGGGYTF
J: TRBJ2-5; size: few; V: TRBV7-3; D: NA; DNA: TGTGCCAGCAGCCCCTCAGGGGACGCGATACAAGAGACCCAGTACTTC; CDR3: CASSPSGDAIQETQYF
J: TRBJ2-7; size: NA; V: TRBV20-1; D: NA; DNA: TGCAGTGCTAGAAACAGAGCCTACGAGCAGTACTTC; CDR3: CSARNRAYEQYF
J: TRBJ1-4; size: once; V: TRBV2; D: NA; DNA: TGTGCCAGCAGAGTCGTGACTCCGCAGCGGTATTTT; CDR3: CASRVVTPQRYF
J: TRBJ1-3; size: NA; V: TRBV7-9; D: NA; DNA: TGTGCCAGCAGTTCCAGTCCCGGGACAAGGGGAAATTTT; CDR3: CASSSSPGTRGNF
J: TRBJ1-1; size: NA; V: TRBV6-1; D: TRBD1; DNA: TGTGCCAGCAGTTCGGGACAGGGCCTCACTGAAGCTTTCTTT; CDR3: CASSSGQGLTEAFF
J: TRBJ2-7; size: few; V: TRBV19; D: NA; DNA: TGTGGAGGAGACCCGCACTACGAGCAGTACTTC; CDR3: CGGDPHYEQYF
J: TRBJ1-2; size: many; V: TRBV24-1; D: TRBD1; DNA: TGTGCCACCAGTGATGCGGGACAGCTCTATGGCTACACCTTC; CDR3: CATSDAGQLYGYTF
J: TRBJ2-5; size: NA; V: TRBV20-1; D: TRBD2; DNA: TGCAGTGCTAGTCAAGGACTAGCGGGACCCGAAGAGACCCAGTACTTC; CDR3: CSASQGLAGPEETQYF
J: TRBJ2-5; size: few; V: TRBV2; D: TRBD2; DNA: TGTGCCAGCAGTCGGGCTCAGGGCGGGGGCCAAGAGACCCAGTACTTC; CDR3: CASSRAQGGGQETQYF
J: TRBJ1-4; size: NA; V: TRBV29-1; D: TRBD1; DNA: TGCAGCGTTGAAAAATGGACAGGGAATGATAATGAAAAACTGTTTTTT; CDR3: CSVEKWTGNDNEKLFF
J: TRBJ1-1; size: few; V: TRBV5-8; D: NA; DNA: TGTGCCAGCAGCTTGGCGCCTGATACGAACACTGAAGCTTTCTTT; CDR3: CASSLAPDTNTEAFF
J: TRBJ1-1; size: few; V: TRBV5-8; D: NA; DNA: TGTGCCAGCACCCGACGCGGGGTGAACACTGAAGCTTTCTTT; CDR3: CASTRRGVNTEAFF
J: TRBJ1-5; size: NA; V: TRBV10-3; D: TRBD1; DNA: TGTGCCATCGCTAACAGGGGCGACCGGCCCCAGCATTTT; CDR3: CAIANRGDRPQHF
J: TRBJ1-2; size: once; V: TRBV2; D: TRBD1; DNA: TGTGCCAGCAGTTTTGGCAGGGGGACCTATGGCTACACCTTC; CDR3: CASSFGRGTYGYTF
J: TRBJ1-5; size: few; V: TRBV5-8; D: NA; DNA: TGTGCCAGCAGCTTGGGGCTGGAACGCAATCAGCCCCAGCATTTT; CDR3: CASSLGLERNQPQHF
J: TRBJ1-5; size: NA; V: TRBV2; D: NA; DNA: TGTGCCAGCAGTGAAGTAGGATTACGGCAGCCCCAGCATTTT; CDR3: CASSEVGLRQPQHF
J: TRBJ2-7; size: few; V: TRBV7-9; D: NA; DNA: TGTGCCAGCAGCTGGGACTCCTCGACCTACGAGCAGTACTTC; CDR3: CASSWDSSTYEQYF
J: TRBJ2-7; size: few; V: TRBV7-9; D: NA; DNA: TGTGCCAGCAGCAGCGGAGCCTACGAGCAGTACTTC; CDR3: CASSSGAYEQYF
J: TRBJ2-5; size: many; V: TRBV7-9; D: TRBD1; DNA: TGTGCCAGCAGCCATGGACAGGGTCAAGAGACCCAGTACTTC; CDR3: CASSHGQGQETQYF
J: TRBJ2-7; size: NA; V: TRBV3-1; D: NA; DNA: TGTGCCAGCAGCCAAGATTGGGGCGAGCAGTACTTC; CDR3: CASSQDWGEQYF
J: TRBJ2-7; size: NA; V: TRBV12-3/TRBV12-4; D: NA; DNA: TGTGCCAGCAGGATGGACAGTGCCTACGAGCAGTACTTC; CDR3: CASRMDSAYEQYF
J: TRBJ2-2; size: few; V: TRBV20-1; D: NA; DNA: TGCAGTGCTAGAGATCTAGGGTCCGGGGAGCTGTTTTTT; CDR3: CSARDLGSGELFF
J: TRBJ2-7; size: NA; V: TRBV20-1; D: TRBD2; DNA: TGCAGTGGAAAACCCGGGACTAGCGGTACCTACGAGCAGTACTTC; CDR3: CSGKPGTSGTYEQYF
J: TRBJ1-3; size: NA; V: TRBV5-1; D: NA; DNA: TGCGCCAGCAGCCTAGGGGTATCCTCTGGAAACACCATATATTTT; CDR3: CASSLGVSSGNTIYF
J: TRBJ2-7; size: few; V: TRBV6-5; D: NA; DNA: TGTGCCAGCAGTTCGGGGCTTTATTCCTACGAGCAGTACTTC; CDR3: CASSSGLYSYEQYF
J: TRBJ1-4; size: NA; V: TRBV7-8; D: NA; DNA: TGTGCCAGCAGTTCCGCAGGGGCGGCGAATGAAAAACTGTTTTTT; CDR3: CASSSAGAANEKLFF
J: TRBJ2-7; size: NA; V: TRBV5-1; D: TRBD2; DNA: TGCGCCAGCAGCTTGAGACTAGCGGGAGGAAAGAGGACGGATGAGCAGTACTTC; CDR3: CASSLRLAGGKRTDEQYF
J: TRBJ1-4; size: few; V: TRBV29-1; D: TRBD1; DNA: TGCAGCGTCGGAGACAGGGGAGGGGAAAAACTGTTTTTT; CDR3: CSVGDRGGEKLFF
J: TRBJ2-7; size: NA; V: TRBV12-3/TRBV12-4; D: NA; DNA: TGTGCCAGCAGTTTTGGTGGCCACGAGCAGTACTTC; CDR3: CASSFGGHEQYF